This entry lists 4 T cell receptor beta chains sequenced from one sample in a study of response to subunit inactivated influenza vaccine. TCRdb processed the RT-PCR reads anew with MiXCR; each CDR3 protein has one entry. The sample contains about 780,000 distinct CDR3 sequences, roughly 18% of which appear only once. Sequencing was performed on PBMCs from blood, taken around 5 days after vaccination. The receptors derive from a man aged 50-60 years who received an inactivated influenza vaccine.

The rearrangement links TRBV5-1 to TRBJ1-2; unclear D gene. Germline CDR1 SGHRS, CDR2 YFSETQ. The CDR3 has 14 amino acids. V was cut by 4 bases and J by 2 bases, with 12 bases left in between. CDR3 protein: CASSPPTGNYGYTF. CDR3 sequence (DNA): TGCGCCAGCAGCCCGCCGACGGGCAACTATGGCTACACCTTC.

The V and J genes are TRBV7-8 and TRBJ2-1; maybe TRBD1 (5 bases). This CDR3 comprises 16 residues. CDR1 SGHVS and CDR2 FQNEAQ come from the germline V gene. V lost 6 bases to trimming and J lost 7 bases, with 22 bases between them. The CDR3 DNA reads TGTGCCAGCAGTTCCAAGGCCTCCGCCCCAGGGAATGAGCAGTTCTTC. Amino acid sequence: CASSSKASAPGNEQFF.

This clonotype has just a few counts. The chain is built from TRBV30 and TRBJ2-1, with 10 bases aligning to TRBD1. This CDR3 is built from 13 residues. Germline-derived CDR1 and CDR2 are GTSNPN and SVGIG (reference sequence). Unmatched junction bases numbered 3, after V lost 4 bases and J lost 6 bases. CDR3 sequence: CAWTGQGPNEQFF. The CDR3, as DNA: TGTGCCTGGACGGGACAGGGGCCCAATGAGCAGTTCTTC.

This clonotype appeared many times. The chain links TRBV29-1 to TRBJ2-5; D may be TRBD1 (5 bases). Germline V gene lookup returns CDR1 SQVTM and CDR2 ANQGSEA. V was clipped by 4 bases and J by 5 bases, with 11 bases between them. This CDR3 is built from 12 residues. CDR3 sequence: CSVGGLGETQYF. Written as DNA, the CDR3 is TGCAGCGTTGGGGGCCTTGGGGAGACCCAGTACTTC.